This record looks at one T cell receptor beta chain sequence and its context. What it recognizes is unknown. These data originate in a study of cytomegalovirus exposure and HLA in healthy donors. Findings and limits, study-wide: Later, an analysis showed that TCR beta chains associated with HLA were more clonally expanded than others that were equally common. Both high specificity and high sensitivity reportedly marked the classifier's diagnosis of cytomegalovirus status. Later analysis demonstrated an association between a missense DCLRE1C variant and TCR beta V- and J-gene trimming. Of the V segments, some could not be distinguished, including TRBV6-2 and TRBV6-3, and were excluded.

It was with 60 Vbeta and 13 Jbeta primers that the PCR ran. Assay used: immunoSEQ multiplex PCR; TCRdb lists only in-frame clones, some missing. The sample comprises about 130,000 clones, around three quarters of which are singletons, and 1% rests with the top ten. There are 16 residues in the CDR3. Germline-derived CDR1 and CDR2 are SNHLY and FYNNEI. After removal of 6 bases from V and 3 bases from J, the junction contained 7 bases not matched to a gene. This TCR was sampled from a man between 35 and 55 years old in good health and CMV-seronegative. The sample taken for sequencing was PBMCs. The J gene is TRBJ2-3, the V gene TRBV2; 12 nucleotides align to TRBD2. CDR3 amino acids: CASRATSGSLTDTQYF. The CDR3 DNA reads TGTGCCAGCAGGGCGACTAGCGGGAGCCTGACAGATACGCAGTATTTT. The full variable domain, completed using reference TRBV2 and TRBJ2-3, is EPEVTQTPSHQVTQMGQEVILRCVPISNHLYFYWYRQILGQKVEFLVSFYNNEISEKSEIFDDQFSVERPDGSNFTLKIRSTKLEDSAMYFCASRATSGSLTDTQYFGPGTRLTVL.